This entry is about one T cell receptor (beta chain). Cohort assignment relied on participant-reported clinical history. These data come from a study of blood T cell repertoires in COVID-19. Clones were sequenced by immunoSEQ multiplex PCR, and TCRdb holds only the in-frame ones, with some missing. The sample includes over 300,000 clones, about nine tenths seen only once; the top ten take about 9.4%. The CDR3 sequence is 12 residues long. Trimming removed 4 bases at V and 4 bases at J, with 10 bases between. Germline loops: CDR1 GTSNPN, CDR2 SVGIG (reference sequence). The receptor was isolated from a woman between 18 and 30 years old who had recovered from COVID-19. The sequenced sample was PBMCs or T cells enriched from blood (not recorded which). The chain links TRBV30 to TRBJ1-1, with D uncertain. CDR3 sequence: CAWTVGSTEAFF. Written as DNA, the CDR3 is TGTGCCTGGACTGTAGGGAGCACTGAAGCTTTCTTT.